A single sample gave rise to the 25 T cell receptor beta chains below, sequenced in a study of blood T cell repertoires in COVID-19. Measured with immunoSEQ multiplex PCR; TCRdb has only the in-frame clones, and not every one. This sample has 300,000 to 450,000 clones; roughly 87% occur once, and the top ten carry more than 0.9%. Sequencing was performed on PBMCs or T cells enriched from blood (not recorded which). The receptor source for this set is a woman in her twenties or thirties who had recovered from COVID-19.

This clone was found a few times. This sequence joins TRBV18 and TRBJ2-2; D uncertain. Per the germline V gene, CDR1 is KGHSH and CDR2 is LQKENI. The CDR3 is made up of 14 amino acids. The V end was cut by 0 bases, the J end by 3 bases, with 5 bases between. The CDR3 protein is CASSPPEDTGELFF. The DNA of the CDR3 is TGTGCCAGCTCACCACCTGAGGACACCGGGGAGCTGTTTTTT. Full variable domain (remainder filled in from reference TRBV18 and TRBJ2-2): NAGVMQNPRHLVRRRGQEARLRCSPMKGHSHVYWYRQLPEEGLKFMVYLQKENIIDESGMPKERFSAEFPKEGPSILRIQQVVRGDSAAYFCASSPPEDTGELFFGEGSRLTVL.

The V call is TRBV14, the J call TRBJ2-7; unclear D gene. The CDR3 sequence is 15 residues long. Germline V gives CDR1 SGHDN, CDR2 FVKESK. V was shortened by 1 base and J by 5 bases, with 15 bases between the two germline ends. CDR3 coding DNA: TGTGCCAGCAGCCAAGGCCCCGCGACTCGGAACGAGCAGTACTTC. Encoded protein: CASSQGPATRNEQYF.

The chain recombines TRBV28 with TRBJ1-2; 9 bases map to TRBD1. There are 15 residues in the CDR3. The V gene's germline CDR1 is MDHEN and CDR2 SYDVKM. Trimming removed 3 bases from V and 6 bases from J; junction bases left unmatched: 8. The CDR3 DNA sequence: TGTGCCAGCAGTTTTTCGGGACAGGGTAAGAATGGCTACACCTTC. Its translation is CASSFSGQGKNGYTF.

This rearrangement joins TRBV4-3 to TRBJ1-1; 8 bases are shared with TRBD1. In germline, CDR1 is LGHNA, CDR2 YSLEER. V lost 2 bases, J lost 1 base, and 6 bases stayed unmatched. The CDR3 is 16 residues long. The CDR3 sequence is CASSQKVGQGNTEAFF. The CDR3 DNA sequence: TGCGCCAGCAGCCAAAAAGTAGGACAGGGGAACACTGAAGCTTTCTTT.

The chain joins TRBV4-3 to TRBJ1-1; unclear D gene. V was trimmed by 1 base and J by 5 bases, leaving 14 bases between them. From germline, CDR1 is LGHNA and CDR2 YSLEER. This CDR3 region has 15 residues. The CDR3 DNA reads as TGCGCCAGCAGCCAAGCTTCCAGTCTCTCGACTGAAGCTTTCTTT. The encoded protein is CASSQASSLSTEAFF.

The CDR3 region is CASSILPTGPGNTIYF. The CDR3 bases are TGTGCCAGTAGTATCCTCCCGACAGGGCCTGGAAACACCATATATTTT. The chain employs TRBV19 and TRBJ1-3, with 7 positions matching TRBD1. Per the germline V gene, CDR1 is LNHDA and CDR2 is SQIVND (reference sequence). Trimming removed 3 bases from V and 2 bases from J; junction bases left unmatched: 7. The CDR3 runs to 16 residues.

The CDR3 region has the DNA TGTGCCAGCAGCTCACCTTCCAGGACAGGGGAAGAGACCCAGTACTTC. It yields the protein CASSSPSRTGEETQYF. J is TRBJ2-5 and V is TRBV7-9, with TRBD1 matching 9 bases. CDR1 SEHNR and CDR2 FQNEAQ come from the germline V gene (reference sequence). V dropped 4 bases and J dropped 3; count of bases not matched to a gene: 9. The CDR3 is 16 residues long.

This clone was counted only a few times. V and J are TRBV28 and TRBJ1-5; D is unclear. The V and J ends lost 3 bases and 0 bases respectively, with 6 bases between them. This CDR3 is built from 14 residues. The germline gives CDR1 MDHEN, CDR2 SYDVKM. The CDR3 nucleotides read TGTGCCAGCAGTTTCATCCATAGCAATCAGCCCCAGCATTTT. Translation gives CASSFIHSNQPQHF.

J is TRBJ2-7 and V is TRBV7-2; D gene uncertain. The V and J ends lost 1 base and 3 bases respectively, with 16 bases between them. Looked up from germline, CDR1 is SGHTA and CDR2 is FQGNSA. The CDR3 covers 16 residues. The CDR3 region has the DNA TGTGCCAGCAGCTTAGGGGTGGTGGCAGGCGACTACGAGCAGTACTTC. Its translation: CASSLGVVAGDYEQYF.

The gene calls are TRBV7-2 and TRBJ1-2, with a tentative D call TRBD1 (6 bases). Germline CDR1 SGHTA, CDR2 FQGNSA. The CDR3 loop spans 14 amino acids. The V and J ends lost 5 bases and 4 bases respectively, with 14 bases between them. This CDR3 reads CASSDRDTPYGYTF. In DNA form, the CDR3 reads TGTGCCAGCAGCGACCGGGACACACCCTATGGCTACACCTTC. Full variable domain (remainder filled in from reference TRBV7-2 and TRBJ1-2): GAGVSQSPSNKVTEKGKDVELRCDPISGHTALYWYRQSLGQGLEFLIYFQGNSAPDKSGLPSDRFSAERTGGSVSTLTIQRTQQEDSAVYLCASSDRDTPYGYTFGSGTRLTVV.

This chain uses TRBV10-2 with TRBJ2-2; D is ambiguous. With 6 bases removed from V and 6 bases from J, the gap between germline ends came to 14 bases. This CDR3 is built from 14 residues. Looked up from germline, CDR1 is WSHSY and CDR2 is SAAADI. This CDR3 reads CASSPYAVSGELFF. CDR3 DNA sequence: TGCGCCAGCAGCCCCTATGCGGTTTCCGGGGAGCTGTTTTTT.

The V call is TRBV28, the J call TRBJ2-3; 7 nucleotides align to TRBD2. The CDR3 extends over 14 amino acids. The V gene end was trimmed by 2 bases and the J gene end by 6 bases; junction bases not matched to a gene: 5. Germline CDR1 MDHEN, CDR2 SYDVKM. CDR3: CASSLAGRADTQYF. In DNA form, the CDR3 reads TGTGCCAGCAGTTTAGCGGGGAGGGCGGATACGCAGTATTTT.

V gene TRBV12-5 combines with J gene TRBJ2-3; 7 bases are a match to TRBD2. There are 15 residues in the CDR3. V trimming: 1 base; J trimming: 0 bases; junction bases outside the gene matches: 1. Germline V gene sequence: CDR1 LGHNT, CDR2 FRNRAP. CDR3 sequence reads: CASGLDSGSTDTQYF. The CDR3 DNA follows: TGTGCTAGTGGTTTGGATAGCGGGAGCACAGATACGCAGTATTTT. Complete variable domain (other parts from reference TRBV12-5 and TRBJ2-3): DARVTQTPRHKVTEMGQEVTMRCQPILGHNTVFWYRQTMMQGLELLAYFRNRAPLDDSGMPKDRFSAEMPDATLATLKIQPSEPRDSAVYFCASGLDSGSTDTQYFGPGTRLTVL.

This chain links TRBV7-2 with TRBJ1-2; D remains ambiguous. Trimming took 5 bases from V and 2 from J, leaving 15 bases between them. CDR1 SGHTA and CDR2 FQGNSA come from the germline V gene. The CDR3 covers 15 residues. The CDR3 protein is CASSPGRFENYGYTF. CDR3 coding DNA: TGTGCCAGCAGCCCCGGGAGGTTTGAGAACTATGGCTACACCTTC.

For the CDR3, the DNA is TGTGCCAGCAGTGAACAGGGTGTAGACATTCAGTACTTC. Translating gives CASSEQGVDIQYF. The rearrangement uses TRBV2 and TRBJ2-4; maybe TRBD1 (5 bases). V was trimmed by 2 bases and J by 8 bases, leaving 10 bases between them. This CDR3 region has 13 residues. Germline CDR1 reads SNHLY; CDR2 reads FYNNEI. The complete variable domain, with remaining parts taken from reference TRBV2 and TRBJ2-4, reads EPEVTQTPSHQVTQMGQEVILRCVPISNHLYFYWYRQILGQKVEFLVSFYNNEISEKSEIFDDQFSVERPDGSNFTLKIRSTKLEDSAMYFCASSEQGVDIQYFGAGTRLSVL.

This rearrangement joins TRBV19 to TRBJ2-3, with TRBD1 matching over 8 bases. The CDR3 contains 14 residues. Germline V gene lookup returns CDR1 LNHDA and CDR2 SQIVND (reference sequence). V dropped 4 bases and J dropped 3; count of bases not matched to a gene: 3. The CDR3 nucleotides are TGTGCCAGTAGTACCCAGGGGGCAACAGATACGCAGTATTTT. This encodes CASSTQGATDTQYF.

This clone was seen once. V and J are TRBV24-1 and TRBJ2-3; tentative D call: TRBD1 (6 bases). In germline, CDR1 is KGHDR, CDR2 SFDVKD. Trimming stripped 7 bases from V and 4 bases from J, with 14 bases between. This CDR3 region has 14 residues. This CDR3 is CATSPTAGADTQYF. The CDR3 DNA reads as TGTGCCACCAGCCCTACCGCAGGGGCAGATACGCAGTATTTT.

This chain joins TRBV6-2 or TRBV6-3 and TRBJ2-7, with D hard to call. Trimming removed 2 bases at V and 1 base at J, with 15 bases between. Per germline, CDR1 MNHEY and CDR2 SVGEGT. CDR3 length: 16 residues. CDR3 bases: TGTGCCAGCAGTTACCTTGGCACAGCCACTTCCTACGAGCAGTACTTC. Translating it yields CASSYLGTATSYEQYF.

As concerns this clone: At the DNA level, this CDR3 is encoded by other sequences in the same sample as well. The chain joins TRBV7-2 to TRBJ1-3; D may be TRBD1 (5 bases). Trimming removed 1 base at V and 1 base at J, with 8 bases between. The CDR3 is 15 residues long. Germline CDR1 is SGHTA and CDR2 is FQGNSA. CDR3 region: CASSLGGGSGNTIYF. The CDR3 nucleotides are TGTGCCAGCAGCTTAGGCGGGGGTTCTGGAAACACCATATATTTT.

The chain combines TRBV21-1 with TRBJ2-7; the D call TRBD2 from the table was never checked on the DNA. TRBV21-1 is a pseudogene. CDR3 length: 12 residues. The CDR3 DNA is TGTGCCAGCAGCACCCCAGGGACTAGAACGTACTTC. Protein sequence: CASSTPGTRTYF.

The rearrangement links TRBV19 to TRBJ2-7; 9 nucleotides agree with TRBD2. CDR1 LNHDA and CDR2 SQIVND come from the germline V gene (reference sequence). V shed 0 bases, J shed 3 bases, and the junction held 3 bases outside the gene matches. The CDR3 sequence is 15 residues long. The CDR3 loop is CASSIDSGGIYEQYF. As DNA, the CDR3 is TGTGCCAGTAGTATAGATAGCGGGGGAATCTACGAGCAGTACTTC.

As for this clone: The sample contains more than one DNA sequence encoding this CDR3. V gene TRBV29-1 combines with J gene TRBJ1-5; 9 bases match TRBD1. The V gene's germline CDR1 is SQVTM and CDR2 ANQGSEA. This CDR3 comprises 14 residues. The V segment lost 6 bases and the J segment 0 bases; nucleotides outside the gene matches: 3. CDR3 sequence (DNA): TGCAGCGTCCAGACAGGGGGTAGCAATCAGCCCCAGCATTTT. Translating it yields CSVQTGGSNQPQHF.

The rearrangement joins TRBV5-4 to TRBJ1-2; no definite D call. V was shortened by 2 bases and J by 3 bases, with 8 bases between the two germline ends. This CDR3 spans 13 amino acids. Germline CDR1 reads SGHNT; CDR2 reads YYREEE (reference sequence). The CDR3 nucleotides are TGTGCCAGCAGCTTCGAACGGGACTATGGCTACACCTTC. This codes for CASSFERDYGYTF. The full variable domain, with the rest looked up from reference TRBV5-4 and TRBJ1-2, is ETGVTQSPTHLIKTRGQQVTLRCSSQSGHNTVSWYQQALGQGPQFIFQYYREEENGRGNFPPRFSGLQFPNYSSELNVNALELDDSALYLCASSFERDYGYTFGSGTRLTVV.

The chain is built from TRBV28 and TRBJ1-2; perhaps TRBD1 as D (6 bases). V dropped 2 bases and J dropped 7 bases, with 14 bases sitting between them. The germline gives CDR1 MDHEN, CDR2 SYDVKM. The CDR3 is 14 amino acids. The CDR3 nucleotides read TGTGCCAGCAGTTTAGGGGGGGCCCCGTCTGGCTACACCTTC. Translation: CASSLGGAPSGYTF.

This chain links TRBV3-1 (or the pseudogene TRBV3-2) with TRBJ2-5; 10 positions match TRBD2. Germline lookup yields CDR1 LGHDT and CDR2 YNNKEL (reference sequence). The CDR3 consists of 18 residues. V lost 2 bases, J lost 3 bases, and 12 bases stayed unmatched. The CDR3 DNA reads TGTGCCAGCAGCCAAACCAAACTCGGAGCGGGGGGGAAAGAGACCCAGTACTTC. The encoded protein is CASSQTKLGAGGKETQYF.